The source of this T cell receptor (beta chain) is a study of beta chain features in type 1 diabetes. Study-wide context: Across every sample, roughly 100 million sorted cells were examined in total.

On average, the one heparinised blood draw given by each donor was around 110 mL. As concerns this clone: Its antigen remains unknown.

Overall study results and limits: Compared to healthy donors, patients appeared to have naive, central memory and Treg TCRB repertoires that were more alike.

Reverse transcription of all isolated RNA meant that expressed TCRB transcripts were sequenced. The table came from immunoSEQ multiplex PCR; TCRdb's copy has only in-frame clones and leaves some out. The sample gives about 930,000 clones, about a sixth of which show up once; 0.02% to 0.03% is in the top ten. The CDR3 extends over 15 amino acids. V was clipped by 6 bases and J by 0 bases, with 12 bases between them. The V gene's germline CDR1 is MNHNS and CDR2 SASEGT. The origin of this receptor is a woman aged 18-29 years in good health. The chain links TRBV6-1 to TRBJ1-3; D is ambiguous. The sequenced sample consisted of naive CD4+ T cells from blood. This CDR3 reads CASRERHFSGNTIYF. CDR3 DNA sequence: TGTGCCAGCAGGGAAAGACACTTCTCTGGAAACACCATATATTTT.